The 3 T cell receptor beta chains reported below all come from one sample, sequenced in a study of cytomegalovirus exposure and HLA in healthy donors. A multiplex PCR was run with 60 Vbeta primers and 13 Jbeta primers. The data were produced by immunoSEQ multiplex PCR, yet TCRdb's version contains in-frame clones alone and is incomplete. This table holds around 130,000 clones, 83% found once. The sequenced material came from PBMCs. These receptors all come from a girl aged 2 to 10 in good health and CMV-seronegative.

The chain joins TRBV7-3 to TRBJ2-1; D remains unclear. CDR3 size: 16 residues. V was clipped by 1 base and J by 3 bases, with 13 bases between them. Germline-derived CDR1 and CDR2 are SGHTA and FQGTGA. Written as DNA, the CDR3 is TGTGCCAGCAGCTTAATGTCGTCTGTTAACTACAATGAGCAGTTCTTC. Its protein product is CASSLMSSVNYNEQFF.

The V call is TRBV5-1, the J call TRBJ1-2; D unresolved. Trimming pared 2 bases from V and 4 bases from J, leaving 12 bases between. Germline assignment: CDR1 SGHRS and CDR2 YFSETQ. The CDR3 is 14 residues long. The CDR3 sequence: CASSLAPEAYGYTF. Here the CDR3 DNA reads TGCGCCAGCAGCTTAGCGCCAGAGGCCTATGGCTACACCTTC.

The rearrangement joins TRBV28 to TRBJ1-5; TRBD1 agrees at 7 bases. The CDR3 sequence is 18 residues long. The V and J ends lost 5 bases and 4 bases, in that order; junction bases with no gene match: 17. Looked up from germline, CDR1 is MDHEN and CDR2 is SYDVKM. The CDR3 region has the DNA TGTGCCAGCAGTCGCGGACAGGCCCGACAGGGATTAAATCAGCCCCAGCATTTT. Its translation: CASSRGQARQGLNQPQHF.